This T cell receptor beta chain was captured by sequencing in a study of cytomegalovirus exposure and HLA in healthy donors. Study observations and caveats: High specificity and sensitivity for cytomegalovirus status were reported for the classifier. The finding came from a later analysis; first-cohort TCR clusters tended to co-occur in the roughly 120 validation repertoires. Researchers reported that a few CMV-associated chains were confirmed in vitro as CMV antigen-specific.

This CDR3 contains 15 residues. Germline CDR1 MGHRA, CDR2 YSYEKL. The junction had 11 bases not matched to a gene; V was cut back by 6 bases and J by 4 bases. Regarding this clone: No antigen is known for it.

The method was immunoSEQ multiplex PCR; TCRdb's version includes in-frame clones alone and lacks a portion of them. The table includes around 230,000 clones, around 86% detected once. The source of this sequence is a woman in her twenties or thirties in good health and CMV-seropositive. J is TRBJ2-5 and V is TRBV4-1, with 7 bases identical to TRBD2. Material: PBMCs. The DNA for the CDR3 is TGCGCCAGCAGTCCGGGGGGATTCCTAGTAGAGACCCAGTACTTC. Encoded protein: CASSPGGFLVETQYF.